One sample yielded the 3 T cell receptor beta chains listed below, sequenced in a study of memory CD4+ T cells and cytomegalovirus serostatus. This table comes from immunoSEQ multiplex PCR, and its TCRdb copy is limited to in-frame clones, with some not included. There are approximately 92,000 clones in the sample; 75% to 90% occur only once, and less than 4% lies in the top ten. Single viable CD3+CD4+CD8-CD45RO+ cells were sorted as the memory CD4+ T cells. Input material: memory CD4+ T cells from blood. These receptors all stem from an adult in good health and CMV-seropositive.

This clone was seen a handful of times. The J gene is TRBJ1-1, the V gene TRBV6-1, with TRBD1 identical over 8 bases. CDR1 and CDR2 from the germline V gene are MNHNS and SASEGT. J lost 4 bases, V lost 5 bases, and 6 bases had no gene match. The CDR3 totals 14 residues. The CDR3 reads CASSPDRVTTEAFF. The CDR3 DNA reads as TGTGCCAGCAGTCCGGACAGGGTAACCACTGAAGCTTTCTTT.

The genes are TRBV4-2 and TRBJ1-6; D unresolved. V lost 0 bases and J lost 5, with 11 bases in between. CDR1 is LGHNA and CDR2 is YNFKEQ in the germline V gene. The CDR3 contains 16 residues. CDR3 DNA sequence: TGTGCCAGCAGCCAAGATCGGGCAGCCGATAATTCACCCCTCCACTTT. Its protein is CASSQDRAADNSPLHF.

This clone was detected once. The chain couples TRBV19 to TRBJ2-4, with D unclear. Germline CDR1 is LNHDA and CDR2 is SQIVND (reference sequence). V was shortened by 6 bases and J by 6 bases, with 12 bases between the two germline ends. This CDR3 is 13 amino acids long. DNA of the CDR3: TGTGCCAGTAGCCATCTTAGAGGAAACATTCAGTACTTC. It translates to CASSHLRGNIQYF.